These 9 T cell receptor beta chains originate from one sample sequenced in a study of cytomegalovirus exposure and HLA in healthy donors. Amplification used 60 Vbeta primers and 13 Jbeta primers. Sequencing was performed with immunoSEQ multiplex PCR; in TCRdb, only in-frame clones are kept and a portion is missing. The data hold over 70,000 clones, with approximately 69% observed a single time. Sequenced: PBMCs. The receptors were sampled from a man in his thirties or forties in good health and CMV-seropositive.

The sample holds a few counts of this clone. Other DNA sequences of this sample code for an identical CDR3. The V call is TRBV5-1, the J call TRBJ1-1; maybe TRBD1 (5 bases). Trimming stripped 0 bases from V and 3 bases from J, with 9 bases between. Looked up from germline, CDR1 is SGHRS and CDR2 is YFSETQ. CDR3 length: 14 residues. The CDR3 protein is CASSLAGGYTEAFF. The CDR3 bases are TGCGCCAGCAGCTTGGCCGGGGGGTACACTGAAGCTTTCTTT.

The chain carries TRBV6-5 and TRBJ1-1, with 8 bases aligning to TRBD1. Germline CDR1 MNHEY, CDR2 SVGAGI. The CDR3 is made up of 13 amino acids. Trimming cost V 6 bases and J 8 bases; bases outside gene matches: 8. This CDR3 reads CASSFGTGREAFF. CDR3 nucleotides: TGTGCCAGCAGCTTCGGGACAGGACGGGAAGCTTTCTTT.

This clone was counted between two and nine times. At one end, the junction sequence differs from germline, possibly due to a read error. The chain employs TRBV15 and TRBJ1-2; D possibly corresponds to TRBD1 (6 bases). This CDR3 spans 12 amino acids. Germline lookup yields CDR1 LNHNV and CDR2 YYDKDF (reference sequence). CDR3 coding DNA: TGTGCCACCAGCGGGGGCTCGGATGGCTACCCCTTC. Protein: CATSGGSDGYPF.

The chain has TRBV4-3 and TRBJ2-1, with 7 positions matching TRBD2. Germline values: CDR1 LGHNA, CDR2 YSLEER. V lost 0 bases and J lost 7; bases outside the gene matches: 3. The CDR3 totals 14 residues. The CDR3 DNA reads TGCGCCAGCAGCCAAGAACTAGCGACAAATGAGCAGTTCTTC. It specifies CASSQELATNEQFF.

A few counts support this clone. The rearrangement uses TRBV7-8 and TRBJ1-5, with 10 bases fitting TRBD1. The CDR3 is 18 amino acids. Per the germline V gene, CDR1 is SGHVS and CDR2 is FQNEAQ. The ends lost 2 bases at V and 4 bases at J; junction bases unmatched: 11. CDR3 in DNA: TGTGCCAGCAGCTTATTAGGTTCGGGACAGGGGAGTAATCAGCCCCAGCATTTT. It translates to CASSLLGSGQGSNQPQHF.

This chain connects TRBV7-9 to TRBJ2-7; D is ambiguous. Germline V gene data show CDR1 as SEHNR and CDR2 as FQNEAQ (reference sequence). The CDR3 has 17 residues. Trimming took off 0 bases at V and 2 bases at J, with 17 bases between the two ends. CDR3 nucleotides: TGTGCCAGCAGCTTAGCACGAGTGGCGGCTCCCCCCTACGAGCAGTACTTC. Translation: CASSLARVAAPPYEQYF. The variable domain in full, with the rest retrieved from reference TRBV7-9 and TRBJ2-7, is DTGVSQNPRHKITKRGQNVTFRCDPISEHNRLYWYRQTLGQGPEFLTYFQNEAQLEKSRLLSDRFSAERPKGSFSTLEIQRTEQGDSAMYLCASSLARVAAPPYEQYFGPGTRLTVT.

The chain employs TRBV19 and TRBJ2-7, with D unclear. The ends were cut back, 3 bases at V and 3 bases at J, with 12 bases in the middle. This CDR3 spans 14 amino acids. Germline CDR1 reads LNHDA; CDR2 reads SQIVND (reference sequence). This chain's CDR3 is CASSMPGTFYEQYF. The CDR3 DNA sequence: TGTGCCAGTAGTATGCCAGGTACTTTCTACGAGCAGTACTTC. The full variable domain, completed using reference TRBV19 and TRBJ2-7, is DGGITQSPKYLFRKEGQNVTLSCEQNLNHDAMYWYRQDPGQGLRLIYYSQIVNDFQKGDIAEGYSVSREKKESFPLTVTSAQKNPTAFYLCASSMPGTFYEQYFGPGTRLTVT.

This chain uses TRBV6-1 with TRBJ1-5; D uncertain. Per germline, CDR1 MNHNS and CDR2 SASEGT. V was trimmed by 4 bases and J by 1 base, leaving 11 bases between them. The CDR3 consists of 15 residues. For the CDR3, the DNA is TGTGCCAGCAGTGTAAGCCGCCGGAGCAATCAGCCCCAGCATTTT. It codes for CASSVSRRSNQPQHF.

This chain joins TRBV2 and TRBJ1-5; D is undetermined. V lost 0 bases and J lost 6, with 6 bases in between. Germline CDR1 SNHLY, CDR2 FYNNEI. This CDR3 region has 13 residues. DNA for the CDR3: TGTGCCAGCAGTGAAGCGGGCGTTCAGCCCCAGCATTTT. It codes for CASSEAGVQPQHF.